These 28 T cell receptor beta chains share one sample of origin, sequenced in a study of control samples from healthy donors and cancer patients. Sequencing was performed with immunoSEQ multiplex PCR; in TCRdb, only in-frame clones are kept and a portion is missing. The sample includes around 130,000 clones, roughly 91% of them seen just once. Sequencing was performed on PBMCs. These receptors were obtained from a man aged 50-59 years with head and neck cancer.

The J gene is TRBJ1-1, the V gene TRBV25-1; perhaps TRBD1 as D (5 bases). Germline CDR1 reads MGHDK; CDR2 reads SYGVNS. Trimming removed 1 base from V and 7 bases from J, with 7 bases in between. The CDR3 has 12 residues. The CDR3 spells CASSEWGDEAFF. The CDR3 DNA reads TGTGCCAGCAGTGAATGGGGCGATGAAGCTTTCTTT.

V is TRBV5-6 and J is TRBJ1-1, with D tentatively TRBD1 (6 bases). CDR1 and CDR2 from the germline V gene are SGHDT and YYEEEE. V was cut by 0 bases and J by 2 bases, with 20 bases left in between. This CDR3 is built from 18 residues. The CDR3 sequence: CASSLERAWARGNTEAFF. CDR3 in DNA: TGTGCCAGCAGCTTGGAGCGGGCCTGGGCCAGGGGAAACACTGAAGCTTTCTTT.

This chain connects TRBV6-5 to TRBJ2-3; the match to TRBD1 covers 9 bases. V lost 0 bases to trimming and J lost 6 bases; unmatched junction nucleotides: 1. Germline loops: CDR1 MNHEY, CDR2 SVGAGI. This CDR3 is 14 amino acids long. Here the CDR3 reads CASSYSGTGDTQYF. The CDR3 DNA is TGTGCCAGCAGTTACTCTGGGACAGGGGATACGCAGTATTTT.

CDR3 residues: CAWSVGRVETQYF. The CDR3 DNA follows: TGTGCCTGGAGTGTGGGTAGGGTCGAGACCCAGTACTTC. This chain links TRBV30 with TRBJ2-5; D is ambiguous. The CDR3 runs to 13 residues. The V end lost 0 bases, the J end lost 5 bases, and 10 bases lay between the germline ends. Germline V CDR1 and CDR2: GTSNPN, SVGIG (reference sequence). The whole variable domain, filled in from reference TRBV30 and TRBJ2-5, reads SQTIHQWPATLVQPVGSPLSLECTVEGTSNPNLYWYRQAAGRGLQLLFYSVGIGQISSEVPQNLSASRPQDRQFILSSKKLLLSDSGFYLCAWSVGRVETQYFGPGTRLLVL.

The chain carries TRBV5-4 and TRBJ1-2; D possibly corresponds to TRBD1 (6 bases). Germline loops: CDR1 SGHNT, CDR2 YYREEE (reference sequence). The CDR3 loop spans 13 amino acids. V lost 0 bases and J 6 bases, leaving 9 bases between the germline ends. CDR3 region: CASSLDRENGYTF. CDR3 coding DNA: TGTGCCAGCAGCTTGGACAGGGAGAATGGCTACACCTTC.

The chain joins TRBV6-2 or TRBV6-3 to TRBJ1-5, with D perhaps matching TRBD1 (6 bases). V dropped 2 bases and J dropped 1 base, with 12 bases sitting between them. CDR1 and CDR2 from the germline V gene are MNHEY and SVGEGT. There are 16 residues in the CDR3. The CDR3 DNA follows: TGTGCCAGCAGTTACATAACAGGGCCGAGCAATCAGCCCCAGCATTTT. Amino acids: CASSYITGPSNQPQHF.

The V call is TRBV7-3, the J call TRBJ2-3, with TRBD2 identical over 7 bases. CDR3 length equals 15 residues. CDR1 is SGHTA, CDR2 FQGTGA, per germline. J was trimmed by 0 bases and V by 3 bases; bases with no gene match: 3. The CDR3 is CASSFGRGSTDTQYF. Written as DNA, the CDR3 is TGTGCCAGCAGCTTTGGGCGGGGGAGCACAGATACGCAGTATTTT.

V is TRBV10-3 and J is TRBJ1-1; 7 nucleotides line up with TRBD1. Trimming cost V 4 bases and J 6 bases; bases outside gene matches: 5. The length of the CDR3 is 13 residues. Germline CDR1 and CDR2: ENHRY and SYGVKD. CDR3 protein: CAISGTGDPEAFF. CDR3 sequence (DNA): TGTGCCATCAGTGGGACAGGAGATCCTGAAGCTTTCTTT.

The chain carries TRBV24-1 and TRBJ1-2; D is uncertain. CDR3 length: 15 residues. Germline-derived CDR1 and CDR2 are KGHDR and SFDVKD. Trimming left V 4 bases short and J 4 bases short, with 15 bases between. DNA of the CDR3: TGTGCCACCAGTGACCCCGCCTCCGATAGCTATGGCTACACCTTC. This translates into CATSDPASDSYGYTF.

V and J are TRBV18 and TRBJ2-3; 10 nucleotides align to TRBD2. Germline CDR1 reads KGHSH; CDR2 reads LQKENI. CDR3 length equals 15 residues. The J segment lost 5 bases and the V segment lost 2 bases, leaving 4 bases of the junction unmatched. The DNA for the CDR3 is TGTGCCAGCTCACCAAGCGGGGGGGCACGAGATACGCAGTATTTT. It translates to CASSPSGGARDTQYF.

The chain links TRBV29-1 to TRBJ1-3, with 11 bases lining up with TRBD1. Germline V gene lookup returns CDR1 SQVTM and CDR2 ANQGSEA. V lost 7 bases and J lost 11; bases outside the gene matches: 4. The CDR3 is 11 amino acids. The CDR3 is CSGGTGGSIYF. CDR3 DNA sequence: TGCAGCGGGGGGACAGGGGGTTCCATATATTTT.

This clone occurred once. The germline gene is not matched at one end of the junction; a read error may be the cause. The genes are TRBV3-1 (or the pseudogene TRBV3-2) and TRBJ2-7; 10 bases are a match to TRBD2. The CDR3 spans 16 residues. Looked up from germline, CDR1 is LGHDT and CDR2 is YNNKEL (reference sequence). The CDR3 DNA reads TGTGCCGGCAGCCTCGGGACTAGCGCTACCCCCTACGAGCAGTACTTC. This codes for CAGSLGTSATPYEQYF.

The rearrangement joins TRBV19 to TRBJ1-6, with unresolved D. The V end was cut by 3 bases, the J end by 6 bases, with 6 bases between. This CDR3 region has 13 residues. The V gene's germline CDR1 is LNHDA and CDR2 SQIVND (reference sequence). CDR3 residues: CASSIWANSPLHF. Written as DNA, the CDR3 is TGTGCCAGTAGTATTTGGGCTAATTCACCCCTCCACTTT.

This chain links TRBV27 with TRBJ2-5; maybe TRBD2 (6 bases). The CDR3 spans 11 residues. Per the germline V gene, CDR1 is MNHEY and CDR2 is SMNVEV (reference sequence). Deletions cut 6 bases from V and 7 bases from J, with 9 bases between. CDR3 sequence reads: CASSSGGTQYF. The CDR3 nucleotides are TGTGCCAGCAGCTCCGGGGGGACCCAGTACTTC.

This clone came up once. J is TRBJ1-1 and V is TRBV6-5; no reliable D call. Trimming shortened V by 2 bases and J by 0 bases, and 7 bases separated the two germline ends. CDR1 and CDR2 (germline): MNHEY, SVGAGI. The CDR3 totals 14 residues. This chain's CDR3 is CASSYGRLNTEAFF. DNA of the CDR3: TGTGCCAGCAGTTACGGACGGCTGAACACTGAAGCTTTCTTT.

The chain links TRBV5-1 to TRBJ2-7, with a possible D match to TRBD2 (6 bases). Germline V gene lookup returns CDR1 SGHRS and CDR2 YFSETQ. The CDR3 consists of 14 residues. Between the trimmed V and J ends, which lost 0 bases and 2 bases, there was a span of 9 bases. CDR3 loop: CASSLVGGTYEQYF. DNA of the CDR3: TGCGCCAGCAGCTTGGTGGGCGGGACCTACGAGCAGTACTTC.

In nucleotides, the CDR3 is TGTGCCAGCAGCTTAACTAGCGGGGCCAATGAGCAGTTCTTC. Amino acids: CASSLTSGANEQFF. The gene calls are TRBV7-7 and TRBJ2-1, with 10 nucleotides matching TRBD2. Germline V gene sequence: CDR1 SSHAT, CDR2 FNYEAQ (reference sequence). Trimming at V came to 2 bases and at J to 6 bases, leaving 1 base not matched to a gene. This CDR3 spans 14 amino acids.

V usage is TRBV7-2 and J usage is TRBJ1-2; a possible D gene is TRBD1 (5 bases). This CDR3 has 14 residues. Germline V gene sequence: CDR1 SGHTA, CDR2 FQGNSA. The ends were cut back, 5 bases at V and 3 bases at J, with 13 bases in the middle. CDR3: CASSPGPADYGYTF. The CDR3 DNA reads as TGTGCCAGCAGCCCGGGACCTGCTGACTATGGCTACACCTTC.

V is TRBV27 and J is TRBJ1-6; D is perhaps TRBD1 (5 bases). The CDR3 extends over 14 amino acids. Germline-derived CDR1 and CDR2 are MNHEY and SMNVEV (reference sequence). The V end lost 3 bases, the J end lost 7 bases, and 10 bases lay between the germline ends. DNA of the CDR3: TGTGCCAGCAGTTTTGGGGGGGTCAATTCACCCCTCCACTTT. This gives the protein CASSFGGVNSPLHF.

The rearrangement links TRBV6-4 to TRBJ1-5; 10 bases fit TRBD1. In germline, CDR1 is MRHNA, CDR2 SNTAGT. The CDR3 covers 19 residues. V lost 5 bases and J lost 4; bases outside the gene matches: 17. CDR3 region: CASSPRDRGKSPVNQPQHF. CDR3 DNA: TGTGCCAGCAGTCCCCGGGACAGGGGCAAATCTCCCGTTAATCAGCCCCAGCATTTT.

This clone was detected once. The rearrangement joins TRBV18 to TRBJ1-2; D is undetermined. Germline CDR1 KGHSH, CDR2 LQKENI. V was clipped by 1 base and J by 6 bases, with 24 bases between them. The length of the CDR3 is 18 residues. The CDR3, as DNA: TGTGCCAGCTCACCACGAGTCGGGCAGACGCCCACTTCGGATGGCTACACCTTC. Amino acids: CASSPRVGQTPTSDGYTF.

In DNA, the CDR3 is TGCGCCAGCAGCGGTCAAGAGACCCAGTACTTC. Its protein product is CASSGQETQYF. The chain employs TRBV5-1 and TRBJ2-5, with D hard to call. Germline CDR1 SGHRS, CDR2 YFSETQ. The ends were cut back, 4 bases at V and 2 bases at J, with 3 bases in the middle. The CDR3 is 11 residues long.

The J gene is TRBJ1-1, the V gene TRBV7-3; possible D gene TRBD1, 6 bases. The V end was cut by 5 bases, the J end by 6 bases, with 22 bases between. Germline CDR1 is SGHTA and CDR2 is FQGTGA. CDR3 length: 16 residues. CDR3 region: CASSPSGGGLTPEAFF. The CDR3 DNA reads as TGTGCCAGCAGCCCGTCCGGCGGGGGCTTAACTCCTGAAGCTTTCTTT.

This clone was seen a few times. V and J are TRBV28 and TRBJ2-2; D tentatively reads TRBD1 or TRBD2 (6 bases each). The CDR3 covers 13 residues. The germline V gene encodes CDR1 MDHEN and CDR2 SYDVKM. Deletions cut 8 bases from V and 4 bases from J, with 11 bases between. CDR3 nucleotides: TGTGCCAGCCGAGGGGGAGGCACCGGGGAGCTGTTTTTT. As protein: CASRGGGTGELFF.

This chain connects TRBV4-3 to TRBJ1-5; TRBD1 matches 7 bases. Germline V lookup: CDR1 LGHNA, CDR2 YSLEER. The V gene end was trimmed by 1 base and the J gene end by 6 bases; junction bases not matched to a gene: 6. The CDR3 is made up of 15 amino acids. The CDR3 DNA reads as TGCGCCAGCAGCCAAGTAGGGGGCGTCGGTCAGCCCCAGCATTTT. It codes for CASSQVGGVGQPQHF.

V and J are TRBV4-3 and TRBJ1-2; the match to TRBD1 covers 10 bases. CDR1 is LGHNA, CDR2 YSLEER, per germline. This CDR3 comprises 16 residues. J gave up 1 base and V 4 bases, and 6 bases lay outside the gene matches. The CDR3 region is CASSRNRDRGNYGYTF. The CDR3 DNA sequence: TGCGCCAGCAGCCGAAACCGGGACAGGGGTAACTATGGCTACACCTTC.

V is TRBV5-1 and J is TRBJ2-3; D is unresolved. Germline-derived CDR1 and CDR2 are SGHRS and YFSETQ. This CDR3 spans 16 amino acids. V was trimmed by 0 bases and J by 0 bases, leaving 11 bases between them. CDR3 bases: TGCGCCAGCAGCTTGGGGGGTTCTACTAGCACAGATACGCAGTATTTT. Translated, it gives CASSLGGSTSTDTQYF.

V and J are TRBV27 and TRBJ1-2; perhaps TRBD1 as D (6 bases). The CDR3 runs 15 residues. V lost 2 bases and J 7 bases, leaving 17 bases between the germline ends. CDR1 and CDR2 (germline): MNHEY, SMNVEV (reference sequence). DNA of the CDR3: TGTGCCAGCAGTTTAAAGATGGCGGGGGCTACTGGCTACACCTTC. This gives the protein CASSLKMAGATGYTF.